This T cell receptor (beta chain) was sequenced in a study of cytomegalovirus exposure and HLA in healthy donors. Some clones are missing from TCRdb's copy, which holds only in-frame ones; the method was immunoSEQ multiplex PCR. The sample lists hundreds of thousands of clones; about nine tenths were seen once. The germline CDR1 and CDR2 sequences are SGDLS and YYNGEE. The junction had 9 bases not matched to a gene; V was cut back by 3 bases and J by 6 bases. The CDR3 runs 14 residues. The source of this sequence is a young woman in good health and CMV-seronegative. The specimen sequenced was PBMCs. The chain links TRBV9 to TRBJ2-7; 7 nucleotides match TRBD1. CDR3 region: CASSGKTGEGEQYF. As DNA, the CDR3 is TGTGCCAGCAGCGGAAAAACAGGGGAAGGCGAGCAGTACTTC.